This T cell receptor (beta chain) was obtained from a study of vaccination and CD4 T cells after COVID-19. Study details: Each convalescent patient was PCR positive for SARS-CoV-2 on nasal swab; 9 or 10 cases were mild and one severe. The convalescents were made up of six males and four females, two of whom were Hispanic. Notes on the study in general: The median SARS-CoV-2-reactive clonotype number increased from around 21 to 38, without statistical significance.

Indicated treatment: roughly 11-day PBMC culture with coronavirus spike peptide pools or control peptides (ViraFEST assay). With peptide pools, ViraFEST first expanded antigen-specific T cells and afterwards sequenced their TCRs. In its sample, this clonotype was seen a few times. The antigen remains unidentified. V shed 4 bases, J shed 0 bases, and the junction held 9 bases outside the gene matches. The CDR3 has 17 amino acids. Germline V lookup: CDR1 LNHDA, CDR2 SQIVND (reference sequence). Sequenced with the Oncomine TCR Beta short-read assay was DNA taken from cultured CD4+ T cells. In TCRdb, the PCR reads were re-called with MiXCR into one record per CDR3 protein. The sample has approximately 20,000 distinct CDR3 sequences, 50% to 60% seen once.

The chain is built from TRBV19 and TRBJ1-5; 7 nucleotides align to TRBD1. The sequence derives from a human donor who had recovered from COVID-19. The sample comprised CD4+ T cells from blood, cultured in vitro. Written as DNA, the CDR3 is TGTGCCAGTAGTACGGGGACAGCTAGTAATAGCAATCAGCCCCAGCATTTT. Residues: CASSTGTASNSNQPQHF.